The 17 T cell receptor beta chains listed next were all sequenced from one sample in a study of cytomegalovirus exposure and HLA in healthy donors. PCR used 60 Vbeta primers and 13 Jbeta primers. Only in-frame clones appear in the TCRdb table, and some are missing; sequencing was by immunoSEQ multiplex PCR. Of over 150,000 clones listed, about four fifths are singletons. The specimen sequenced was PBMCs. These TCRs come from a man in his thirties or forties in good health and CMV-seronegative.

The chain has TRBV19 and TRBJ1-1, with a possible D match to TRBD1 (5 bases). Per germline, CDR1 LNHDA and CDR2 SQIVND (reference sequence). Deletions cut 1 base from V and 5 bases from J, with 11 bases between. CDR3 length: 14 amino acids. CDR3 loop: CASSIVQGGTEAFF. The DNA of the CDR3 is TGTGCCAGTAGTATAGTTCAGGGTGGGACTGAAGCTTTCTTT. Complete variable domain (other parts from reference TRBV19 and TRBJ1-1): DGGITQSPKYLFRKEGQNVTLSCEQNLNHDAMYWYRQDPGQGLRLIYYSQIVNDFQKGDIAEGYSVSREKKESFPLTVTSAQKNPTAFYLCASSIVQGGTEAFFGQGTRLTVV.

This clone was picked up a small number of times. J is TRBJ1-1 and V is TRBV20-1; no clear D gene. CDR3 length equals 11 residues. Germline V CDR1 and CDR2: DFQATT, SNEGSKA (reference sequence). The CDR3: CRPTGGTEAFF. In nucleotides, the CDR3 is TGCAGGCCTACGGGAGGAACTGAAGCTTTCTTT.

The genes are TRBV4-1 and TRBJ1-2; D might be TRBD1 (5 bases). Germline CDR1 is MGHRA and CDR2 is YSYEKL. The CDR3 spans 15 residues. Trimming took 5 bases from V and 4 from J, leaving 17 bases between them. The CDR3 region has the DNA TGCGCCAGCAGCTCCGGGACTCCCTCTACCTATGGCTACACCTTC. Protein sequence: CASSSGTPSTYGYTF.

The chain uses TRBV9 and TRBJ2-3; 13 bases are shared with TRBD2. The V and J ends lost 3 bases and 0 bases, in that order; junction bases with no gene match: 4. The CDR3 contains 17 residues. Germline loops: CDR1 SGDLS, CDR2 YYNGEE. The CDR3 bases are TGTGCCAGCAGCGAGACGGGACTAGCGGGGAGCACAGATACGCAGTATTTT. Translated: CASSETGLAGSTDTQYF.

The V gene is TRBV5-1, the J gene TRBJ1-1; possibly TRBD1 for D (6 bases). With 4 bases removed from V and 3 bases from J, the gap between germline ends came to 16 bases. From germline, CDR1 is SGHRS and CDR2 YFSETQ. CDR3 length equals 15 residues. Written as DNA, the CDR3 is TGCGCCAGCAGCCCGGACAGTCTTGGATACACTGAAGCTTTCTTT. It specifies CASSPDSLGYTEAFF.

The CDR3 sequence: CASSHREGTIHEQYF. CDR3 sequence (DNA): TGCGCCAGCAGCCATAGGGAGGGGACCATCCACGAGCAGTACTTC. The chain has TRBV4-3 and TRBJ2-7; 7 nucleotides agree with TRBD2. Germline V gives CDR1 LGHNA, CDR2 YSLEER. Unmatched junction bases numbered 10, after V lost 3 bases and J lost 5 bases. CDR3 length: 15 amino acids.

Concerning this clone: The sample contains more than one DNA sequence encoding this CDR3. The V and J genes are TRBV6-1 and TRBJ1-2, with D uncertain. The CDR3 totals 13 residues. CDR1 is MNHNS, CDR2 SASEGT, per germline. Trimming shortened V by 3 bases and J by 7 bases, and 12 bases separated the two germline ends. The CDR3 protein is CASSDRDRGGYTF. For the CDR3, the DNA is TGTGCCAGCAGTGATCGGGATCGAGGTGGCTACACCTTC.

Only one count was recorded for this clone. The chain employs TRBV27 and TRBJ1-2, with unresolved D. The CDR3 totals 11 residues. V shed 7 bases and J shed 8 bases, with 11 bases lying between them. Germline V gene sequence: CDR1 MNHEY, CDR2 SMNVEV (reference sequence). Here the CDR3 DNA reads TGTGCCAGCAACGGAGGGTTAGGCTACACCTTC. It yields the protein CASNGGLGYTF.

The CDR3 loop reads CASSFPGQGYTGELFF. CDR3 nucleotide sequence: TGTGCCAGCAGCTTTCCCGGACAGGGGTACACCGGGGAGCTGTTTTTT. The rearrangement joins TRBV7-9 to TRBJ2-2, with TRBD1 matching 9 bases. Germline CDR1 and CDR2: SEHNR and FQNEAQ (reference sequence). The CDR3 covers 16 residues. The J segment lost 3 bases and the V segment lost 3 bases, leaving 5 bases of the junction unmatched.

A few counts support this clone. The rearrangement links TRBV28 to TRBJ1-2; maybe TRBD1 (6 bases). V lost 5 bases to trimming and J lost 5 bases, with 18 bases between them. From germline, CDR1 is MDHEN and CDR2 SYDVKM. This CDR3 has 15 amino acids. CDR3 nucleotide sequence: TGTGCCAGCAGTCCGATCGCAGGGGCCGGATATGGCTACACCTTC. Amino acid sequence: CASSPIAGAGYGYTF.

The chain is built from TRBV28 and TRBJ2-7; 13 nucleotides align to TRBD2. J was trimmed by 2 bases and V by 3 bases; bases with no gene match: 22. This CDR3 comprises 22 residues. Germline values: CDR1 MDHEN, CDR2 SYDVKM. CDR3 DNA: TGTGCCAGCAGTTTCCCCTCCAGGGCAGGTCCGGGACTAGCGGGACCCACCTACGAGCAGTACTTC. This translates into CASSFPSRAGPGLAGPTYEQYF.

On this clone itself: A much larger clone differs from this one at a single base, so this may be a read error. V and J are TRBV9 and TRBJ1-1, with D unclear. This CDR3 has 12 residues. Germline lookup yields CDR1 SGDLS and CDR2 YYNGEE. The V and J ends lost 0 bases and 5 bases respectively, with 5 bases between them. CDR3 sequence (DNA): TGTGCCAGCAGCGTAGGGGAGACTGAAGCTTTCTTT. This codes for CASSVGETEAFF.

The CDR3, as DNA: TGTGCCAGCAGTCAAAATAGCAATCAGCCCCAGCATTTT. It specifies CASSQNSNQPQHF. The chain recombines TRBV28 with TRBJ1-5; D is ambiguous. The CDR3 contains 13 residues. The V gene lost 5 bases and the J gene lost 0 bases, with 5 bases spanning the gap. Per the germline V gene, CDR1 is MDHEN and CDR2 is SYDVKM.

The chain uses TRBV27 and TRBJ1-3, with a weak D call TRBD1 (6 bases). The CDR3 sequence is 13 residues long. Deletions cut 4 bases from V and 2 bases from J, with 6 bases between. Germline CDR1 and CDR2: MNHEY and SMNVEV (reference sequence). The CDR3 DNA sequence: TGTGCCAGCAGTTCAGGGGCTGGAAACACCATATATTTT. Translation gives CASSSGAGNTIYF.

The V call is TRBV28, the J call TRBJ1-1; D not certain. The length of the CDR3 is 8 residues. Germline CDR1 is MDHEN and CDR2 is SYDVKM. The V end was cut by 9 bases, the J end by 11 bases, with 7 bases between. CDR3 DNA sequence: TGTGCCAGTGGGGAGGCTTTCTTT. It translates to CASGEAFF.

This sequence joins TRBV19 and TRBJ1-6; D is undetermined. CDR3 length: 13 residues. Germline CDR1 and CDR2: LNHDA and SQIVND (reference sequence). Deletions cut 7 bases from V and 5 bases from J, with 9 bases between. In DNA, the CDR3 is TGTGCCAGTATGTACGGTCATAATTCACCCCTCCACTTT. Residues: CASMYGHNSPLHF.

The chain combines TRBV14 with TRBJ2-5; D is perhaps TRBD2 (6 bases). The length of the CDR3 is 13 residues. Germline CDR1 and CDR2: SGHDN and FVKESK. V dropped 1 base and J dropped 4 bases, with 7 bases sitting between them. In nucleotides, the CDR3 is TGTGCCAGCAGCCAAGGGACTATAGAGACCCAGTACTTC. Encoded protein: CASSQGTIETQYF.